The next 18 T cell receptor beta chains were all read from a single sample in a study of patients and donors after allogeneic stem cell transplantation. MiXCR was run by TCRdb on the RT-PCR reads, yielding one entry per CDR3 protein. The table includes about 110,000 distinct CDR3 sequences, approximately 35% detected once. The sequenced sample was blood, either unsorted or a sorted T cell fraction (not recorded which). Receptors were obtained from a human donor who was either an allogeneic HSCT recipient or a stem cell or donor lymphocyte infusion donor (not recorded which). It is not recorded whose cells these are; they may come from a transplant donor.

V and J are TRBV20-1 and TRBJ1-5; 9 nucleotides match TRBD1. CDR3 size: 15 residues. The V segment lost 3 bases and the J segment 4 bases; nucleotides outside the gene matches: 7. Germline V CDR1 and CDR2: DFQATT, SNEGSKA (reference sequence). CDR3 nucleotide sequence: TGCAGTGCTAGGTGGGACAGGGTAGGGAATCAGCCCCAGCATTTT. Amino acids: CSARWDRVGNQPQHF.

This clonotype appeared a few times. This CDR3 is CASRTSRTLGYTF. CDR3 sequence (DNA): TGTGCCAGCAGGACCTCAAGGACACTTGGCTACACCTTC. This chain uses TRBV12-3 or TRBV12-4 with TRBJ1-2; D may be TRBD1 (5 bases). V was pared by 6 bases and J by 7 bases, with 15 bases between. CDR3 size: 13 residues.

This clonotype was seen more than once but under ten times. The chain couples TRBV12-3 or TRBV12-4 to TRBJ1-2; a weak D match, TRBD1 (5 bases). Between the trimmed V and J ends, which lost 7 bases and 2 bases, there was a span of 11 bases. The CDR3 consists of 13 residues. The CDR3 region has the DNA TGTGCCAGCACCCCTCGGGGGAACTATGGCTACACCTTC. Its translation is CASTPRGNYGYTF.

This clonotype was seen a few times. This rearrangement joins TRBV6-5 to TRBJ1-2, with D unresolved. Germline CDR1 and CDR2: MNHEY and SVGAGI. The germline V and J ends were trimmed by 5 bases and 5 bases, with 12 bases remaining between them. CDR3 length equals 13 residues. The CDR3 loop reads CASSRTAKYGYTF. In nucleotides, the CDR3 is TGTGCCAGCAGTCGAACAGCGAAATATGGCTACACCTTC.

This chain uses TRBV7-6 with TRBJ2-1, with TRBD2 as a possible D gene (6 bases). The CDR3 totals 14 residues. The germline CDR1 and CDR2 sequences are SGHVS and FNYEAQ. V lost 1 base to trimming and J lost 6 bases, with 10 bases between them. In DNA form, the CDR3 reads TGTGCCAGCAGCTTAGGGCTAGCGATCAATGAGCAGTTCTTC. Translating it yields CASSLGLAINEQFF.

The rearrangement uses TRBV5-5 and TRBJ2-3; the D is unclear. V was shortened by 4 bases and J by 4 bases, with 19 bases between the two germline ends. The germline CDR1 and CDR2 sequences are SGHKS and YYEKEE (reference sequence). The CDR3 is made up of 16 amino acids. The CDR3 bases are TGTGCCAGCAGCCCTCCGGAATTATGGAGAGCAGATACGCAGTATTTT. The encoded protein is CASSPPELWRADTQYF.

The rearrangement joins TRBV24-1 to TRBJ2-3; D is unresolved. Per germline, CDR1 KGHDR and CDR2 SFDVKD. V was trimmed by 3 bases and J by 3 bases, leaving 6 bases between them. CDR3 size: 13 residues. The DNA of the CDR3 is TGTGCCACCAGTGATGCCAGTACAGATACGCAGTATTTT. Translation: CATSDASTDTQYF.

This clonotype was picked up a small number of times. J is TRBJ1-2 and V is TRBV28; tentatively, D is TRBD1 (5 bases). CDR1 is MDHEN, CDR2 SYDVKM, per germline. The germline V and J ends were trimmed by 3 bases and 7 bases, with 9 bases remaining between them. There are 12 residues in the CDR3. The chain's CDR3 is CASSFRGSGYTF. DNA of the CDR3: TGTGCCAGCAGTTTTCGGGGGTCTGGCTACACCTTC.

This clonotype was seen a few times. Written as DNA, the CDR3 is TGCAGTGCTAGGCCGAGTGCGTCGGGAAACACCATATATTTT. Its protein is CSARPSASGNTIYF. The chain is built from TRBV20-1 and TRBJ1-3, with no clear D. Trimming took off 3 bases at V and 4 bases at J, with 13 bases between the two ends. The CDR3 runs 14 residues. Germline CDR1 DFQATT, CDR2 SNEGSKA (reference sequence).

At least ten counts were recorded for this clonotype. V and J are TRBV5-5 and TRBJ1-1; D may be TRBD1 (5 bases). This CDR3 comprises 13 residues. Germline assignment: CDR1 SGHKS and CDR2 YYEKEE (reference sequence). The ends were cut back, 5 bases at V and 3 bases at J, with 11 bases in the middle. In nucleotides, the CDR3 is TGTGCCAGCAGTATCCAGGGAGACACTGAAGCTTTCTTT. Encoded protein: CASSIQGDTEAFF.

This chain uses TRBV28 with TRBJ1-2; D unresolved. Germline V gene data show CDR1 as MDHEN and CDR2 as SYDVKM. The CDR3 is made up of 11 amino acids. Trimming left V 5 bases short and J 6 bases short, with 7 bases between. CDR3 coding DNA: TGTGCCAGCAGTCTAAGCAATGGCTACACCTTC. This sequence encodes CASSLSNGYTF.

The rearrangement links TRBV5-6 to TRBJ1-3; 10 bases are a match to TRBD1. CDR3 length: 16 amino acids. The trim removed 1 base at V and 3 bases at J, leaving 4 bases unmatched. Germline V gives CDR1 SGHDT, CDR2 YYEEEE. The CDR3 is CASSLPDRGFGNTIYF. As DNA, the CDR3 is TGTGCCAGCAGCTTGCCGGACAGGGGGTTTGGAAACACCATATATTTT.

A single count supports this clonotype. The chain joins TRBV7-6 to TRBJ2-2; 10 bases align to TRBD1. Unmatched junction bases numbered 12, after V lost 2 bases and J lost 3 bases. Looked up from germline, CDR1 is SGHVS and CDR2 is FNYEAQ. The CDR3 loop spans 19 amino acids. The CDR3 DNA reads TGTGCCAGCAGCTTATTTGAGAGTGTGGGGACAGGGGACACCGGGGAGCTGTTTTTT. This codes for CASSLFESVGTGDTGELFF.

For the CDR3, the DNA is TGTGCCAGCAGTAGAGCGGGGGGGATAACTGATGAGCAGTTCTTC. It is translated as CASSRAGGITDEQFF. The chain employs TRBV6-1 and TRBJ2-1; TRBD2 aligns across 10 bases. This CDR3 is 15 amino acids long. Germline trimming cut 5 bases from V and 8 bases from J; bases unmatched to any gene: 9. Germline V gene sequence: CDR1 MNHNS, CDR2 SASEGT.

This clonotype was observed a handful of times. The J gene is TRBJ1-5, the V gene TRBV6-2 or TRBV6-3; no firm D call. The germline V gene encodes CDR1 MNHEY and CDR2 SVGEGT. V was clipped by 6 bases and J by 4 bases, with 10 bases between them. The CDR3 sequence is 13 residues long. This CDR3 is CASSPFGNQPQHF. In nucleotides, the CDR3 is TGTGCCAGCAGCCCCTTTGGGAATCAGCCCCAGCATTTT.

The chain links TRBV12-5 to TRBJ2-7; 10 bases line up with TRBD2. J gave up 6 bases and V 5 bases, and 10 bases lay outside the gene matches. Germline V CDR1 and CDR2: LGHNT, FRNRAP. The CDR3 totals 15 residues. CDR3 sequence (DNA): TGTGCTAGTGGTCCGGGACTAGCGCTCCTCGGCGAGCAGTACTTC. Its translation is CASGPGLALLGEQYF.

The chain uses TRBV20-1 and TRBJ2-3; D remains unclear. Germline CDR1 reads DFQATT; CDR2 reads SNEGSKA (reference sequence). The CDR3 has 13 amino acids. The V gene lost 3 bases and the J gene lost 6 bases, with 13 bases spanning the gap. The CDR3 loop is CSASGSSPDTQYF. DNA for the CDR3: TGCAGTGCTAGCGGGTCCTCACCCGATACGCAGTATTTT.

The CDR3 coding sequence is TGTGCCAGCAGTACGTTTGAGAGGGGCGAGCAGTTCTTC. It codes for CASSTFERGEQFF. The chain links TRBV6-1 to TRBJ2-1; D is perhaps TRBD1 or TRBD2 (5 bases each). V was shortened by 5 bases and J by 10 bases, with 15 bases between the two germline ends. Per germline, CDR1 MNHNS and CDR2 SASEGT. The CDR3 loop spans 13 amino acids.